This T cell receptor beta chain was identified in a study of blood T cell repertoires in COVID-19. Study details: From the United States, Italy and Spain came samples of acute and convalescent COVID-19.

Clinical history reported by participants formed the basis on which cohorts were assigned. Sequenced by immunoSEQ multiplex PCR; TCRdb stores in-frame clones only, minus some. The sample carries about 220,000 clones, roughly 80% recorded once. Specimen: PBMCs or T cells enriched from blood (not recorded which). The sequence came from a woman aged 40 to 50 with acute COVID-19.

DNA of the CDR3: TGTGCCAGCAGTTTGGGGCCGAACTATGGCTACACCTTC. It translates to CASSLGPNYGYTF. The V and J genes are TRBV27 and TRBJ1-2, with TRBD1 as a possible D gene (5 bases). CDR3 length equals 13 residues. Germline V lookup: CDR1 MNHEY, CDR2 SMNVEV (reference sequence). The ends were cut back, 3 bases at V and 2 bases at J, with 7 bases in the middle.